This entry lists 4 T cell receptor beta chains sequenced from one sample in a study of coeliac disease. Generated by immunoSEQ multiplex PCR, the TCRdb table keeps only in-frame clones and is missing some. The sample records approximately 1,000 clones, around 70% being singletons. Material for sequencing was intraepithelial lymphocytes from the gut. The receptors were sampled from a human donor without celiac disease.

The chain employs TRBV29-1 and TRBJ1-4, with TRBD1 identical over 9 bases. In germline, CDR1 is SQVTM, CDR2 ANQGSEA. Trimming took 7 bases from V and 8 from J; bases not matched to a gene: 8. This CDR3 contains 13 residues. For the CDR3, the DNA is TGCAGCGCTAACAGGGGGCAGGGGGAAAAACTGTTTTTT. Protein: CSANRGQGEKLFF.

On this clone itself: Other DNA sequences from this sample encode an identical CDR3 as well. The rearrangement links TRBV27 to TRBJ1-2; D possibly corresponds to TRBD1 (5 bases). From germline, CDR1 is MNHEY and CDR2 SMNVEV (reference sequence). The length of the CDR3 is 13 residues. Deletions cut 3 bases from V and 2 bases from J, with 7 bases between. This chain's CDR3 is CASSLGQNYGYTF. CDR3 DNA sequence: TGTGCCAGCAGTTTGGGGCAGAACTATGGCTACACCTTC.

The chain carries TRBV27 and TRBJ2-2; TRBD2 agrees at 7 bases. The germline gives CDR1 MNHEY, CDR2 SMNVEV (reference sequence). With 1 base clipped from V and 5 bases from J, the junction kept 7 bases outside the gene matches. This CDR3 has 16 amino acids. The CDR3: CASSLLGGSRTGELFF. The CDR3 coding sequence is TGTGCCAGCAGTTTATTGGGCGGGAGTAGGACCGGGGAGCTGTTTTTT.

This clone came up a few times. The sample carries other DNA sequences with the same CDR3. The chain is built from TRBV5-6 and TRBJ1-2, with D tentatively TRBD1 (5 bases). The germline V gene has CDR1 SGHDT and CDR2 YYEEEE. The CDR3 runs 16 residues. The germline V and J ends were trimmed by 4 bases and 3 bases, with 19 bases remaining between them. CDR3 sequence: CASSMGRGLIHYGYTF. The CDR3 DNA reads as TGTGCCAGCAGCATGGGACGAGGACTAATCCACTATGGCTACACCTTC.